The rows below give T cell receptor beta chains drawn from one sample of a study of immune heterogeneity within non-small cell lung tumors. TCRdb re-analysed the multiplex PCR reads in MiXCR, keeping a single row per CDR3 protein. The sample has approximately 19,000 distinct CDR3 sequences, about 30% seen once. Sequencing input: lung tumor tissue. The receptor source for this set is a man in his forties or fifties with non-small cell lung cancer. Both conserved end residues are part of each CDR3. D genes are given only for firm matches. Some rows have no size entry. The others give once, few or many, or a class for an expanded clone.

j_call: TRBJ2-2
clone_size: NA
d_call: TRBD2
v_call: TRBV4-2
cdr3_aa: CASSQRLAGDGELFF
cdr3_nt: TGTGCCAGCAGCCAGAGGCTCGCGGGAGACGGGGAGCTGTTTTTT

j_call: TRBJ2-3
clone_size: few
d_call: TRBD2
v_call: TRBV6-5
cdr3_aa: CASSLRPGTRFDTQYF
cdr3_nt: TGTGCCAGCAGTTTGAGGCCGGGGACTAGGTTTGATACGCAGTATTTT

j_call: TRBJ1-2
clone_size: NA
d_call: NA
v_call: TRBV5-1
cdr3_aa: CASSLTATNYGYTF
cdr3_nt: TGCGCCAGCAGCTTGACAGCAACGAACTATGGCTACACCTTC

j_call: TRBJ2-7
clone_size: NA
d_call: NA
v_call: TRBV9
cdr3_aa: CASTLREGGQGVSYEQCF
cdr3_nt: TGTGCCAGCACCCTGCGGGAGGGGGGACAGGGAGTCTCCTACGAGCAGTGCTTC

j_call: TRBJ1-4
clone_size: medium-sized
d_call: NA
v_call: TRBV6-1
cdr3_aa: CASSYRGTDEKLFF
cdr3_nt: TGTGCCAGCAGTTACCGGGGGACGGATGAAAAACTGTTTTTT

j_call: TRBJ1-1
clone_size: NA
d_call: NA
v_call: TRBV6-1
cdr3_aa: CASSPDRDTEAFF
cdr3_nt: TGTGCCAGCAGCCCTGACAGAGACACTGAAGCTTTCTTT

j_call: TRBJ1-1
clone_size: few
d_call: TRBD1
v_call: TRBV13
cdr3_aa: CASSLRQGDTEAFF
cdr3_nt: TGTGCCAGCAGCTTACGACAGGGAGACACTGAAGCTTTCTTT

j_call: TRBJ1-1
clone_size: NA
d_call: TRBD1
v_call: TRBV27
cdr3_aa: CASSPYRQGVYMNTEAFF
cdr3_nt: TGTGCCAGCAGTCCCTATCGACAGGGGGTTTACATGAACACTGAAGCTTTCTTT

j_call: TRBJ1-4
clone_size: few
d_call: NA
v_call: TRBV7-2
cdr3_aa: CASSSRAPNEKLFF
cdr3_nt: TGTGCCAGCAGCTCCCGGGCGCCAAATGAAAAACTGTTTTTT

j_call: TRBJ1-3
clone_size: many
d_call: NA
v_call: TRBV6-1
cdr3_aa: CASRLRYSSSGNTIYF
cdr3_nt: TGTGCCAGCAGACTTAGATACAGTTCCTCTGGAAACACCATATATTTT

j_call: TRBJ2-7
clone_size: NA
d_call: NA
v_call: TRBV5-5
cdr3_aa: CASSYGWGSDEQYF
cdr3_nt: TGTGCCAGCAGCTATGGGTGGGGCTCGGACGAGCAGTACTTC

j_call: TRBJ2-5
clone_size: NA
d_call: TRBD1
v_call: TRBV20-1
cdr3_aa: CSVPGTGRWETQYF
cdr3_nt: TGCAGTGTCCCAGGGACAGGGAGGTGGGAGACCCAGTACTTC

j_call: TRBJ2-1
clone_size: many
d_call: NA
v_call: TRBV4-2
cdr3_aa: CASSQDPGNEQFF
cdr3_nt: TGTGCCAGCAGCCAAGATCCAGGGAATGAGCAGTTCTTC